The rows below give T cell receptor beta chains drawn from one sample of a study of blood T cell repertoires in COVID-19. Sequenced by immunoSEQ multiplex PCR; TCRdb stores in-frame clones only, minus some. The sample shows approximately 13,000 clones, over 70% of them seen only once. The specimen was peripheral blood. These receptors originate from a man in his sixties with COVID-19, enrolled during active disease. Each CDR3 is given with its conserved first and last residue. Fields, in order: J gene, clone size, CDR3 length, V gene, D gene, CDR3 protein, CDR3 DNA. The D gene is left open where the match is weak. Size is omitted from some rows. Given values are once, few, many or a class for expanded clones.

>TRBJ1-4|once|13|TRBV6-4|TRBD1
CASSEGQLEKLFF
TGTGCCAGCAGCGAGGGACAGCTAGAAAAACTGTTTTTT
>TRBJ1-1|NA|15|TRBV5-8|NA
CASSATGFHLTEAFF
TGTGCCAGCAGCGCCACAGGGTTCCACTTGACTGAAGCTTTCTTT
>TRBJ2-7|NA|16|TRBV7-2|TRBD2
CASSLTSGGSSYEQYF
TGTGCCAGCAGCTTAACTAGCGGGGGGTCATCCTACGAGCAGTACTTC
>TRBJ1-1|NA|13|TRBV5-1|NA
CASSLEGDRQAFF
TGCGCCAGCAGCTTGGAAGGAGACAGGCAGGCTTTCTTT
>TRBJ2-7|NA|17|TRBV9|TRBD2
CASSLSHMRGGSYEQYF
TGTGCCAGCAGCCTCTCGCACATGCGGGGGGGCTCCTACGAGCAGTACTTC
>TRBJ2-1|few|14|TRBV9|NA
CASSEERNYNEQFF
TGTGCCAGCAGCGAAGAGCGGAACTACAATGAGCAGTTCTTC
>TRBJ2-7|NA|14|TRBV3-1/TRBV3-2|NA
CASSQKPHSYEQYF
TGTGCCAGCAGCCAGAAGCCCCACTCCTACGAGCAGTACTTC
>TRBJ2-6|NA|16|TRBV7-2|NA
CASSRRKGSGANVLTF
TGTGCCAGCAGTCGTCGCAAGGGGTCTGGGGCCAACGTCCTGACTTTC
>TRBJ2-5|NA|13|TRBV5-1|NA
CASSWTAWETQYF
TGCGCCAGCAGCTGGACTGCTTGGGAGACCCAGTACTTC
>TRBJ1-5|few|16|TRBV28|NA
CASSLLEWGESQPQHF
TGTGCCAGCAGTTTATTGGAGTGGGGAGAAAGTCAGCCCCAGCATTTT
>TRBJ2-2|NA|14|TRBV7-3|NA
CASSLGAQFGELFF
TGTGCCAGCAGCTTGGGGGCCCAATTCGGGGAGCTGTTTTTT
>TRBJ1-2|NA|13|TRBV6-5|NA
CASSYSRRDGYTF
TGTGCCAGCAGTTACTCTCGGAGGGATGGCTACACCTTC
>TRBJ2-3|few|17|TRBV7-6|TRBD2
CASSLRLAGLSTDTQYF
TGTGCCAGCAGCTTAAGACTAGCGGGACTAAGCACAGATACGCAGTATTTT
>TRBJ1-5|NA|15|TRBV30|NA
CAWSGGRGGNQPQHF
TGTGCCTGGAGTGGTGGGAGGGGAGGCAATCAGCCCCAGCATTTT
>TRBJ1-5|NA|15|TRBV6-5|NA
CASSYGLGPNQPQHF
TGTGCCAGCAGTTACGGTCTGGGGCCCAATCAGCCCCAGCATTTT
>TRBJ2-1|NA|13|TRBV4-1|TRBD2
CASSQGLADTEFF
TGCGCCAGCAGCCAGGGACTAGCGGACACGGAGTTCTTC
>TRBJ1-2|NA|18|TRBV28|NA
CASSQPHRVGVGNYGYTF
TGTGCCAGCAGCCAACCCCACAGGGTTGGGGTTGGGAACTATGGCTACACCTTC
>TRBJ1-2|NA|11|TRBV10-3|NA
CAVRLYYGYTF
TGTGCCGTCAGACTCTACTATGGCTACACCTTC
>TRBJ1-2|NA|13|TRBV27|NA
CASRLVRGNGYTF
TGTGCCAGCCGCCTCGTGAGGGGGAATGGCTACACCTTC
>TRBJ1-1|few|13|TRBV29-1|TRBD1
CSVATGLGTEAFF
TGCAGCGTTGCGACAGGGTTAGGGACTGAAGCTTTCTTT
>TRBJ1-2|NA|14|TRBV5-4|NA
CASSMGEGGFGYTF
TGTGCCAGCAGTATGGGGGAGGGGGGCTTTGGCTACACCTTC
>TRBJ2-5|few|10|TRBV7-9|NA
CASSSQGPHF
TGTGCCAGCAGCTCCCAGGGCCCGCACTTC
>TRBJ2-1|NA|13|TRBV5-6|TRBD2
CASSSSGRGEQFF
TGTGCCAGCAGCTCGAGCGGGAGAGGTGAGCAGTTCTTC
>TRBJ1-5|NA|14|TRBV27|NA
CASSLSRGIQPQHF
TGTGCCAGCAGTTTAAGCAGAGGGATTCAGCCCCAGCATTTT
>TRBJ1-1|NA|16|TRBV28|NA
CASIGQLAPMNTEAFF
TGTGCCAGCATAGGACAGTTAGCACCAATGAACACTGAAGCTTTCTTT
>TRBJ2-7|NA|14|TRBV27|TRBD1
CASSPDRGAYEQYF
TGTGCCAGCAGTCCTGACAGGGGAGCCTACGAGCAGTACTTC
>TRBJ1-3|NA|16|TRBV9|NA
CASSVAVAGSGNTIYF
TGTGCCAGCAGCGTAGCGGTGGCAGGCTCTGGAAACACCATATATTTT
>TRBJ2-2|NA|13|TRBV9|NA
CASSAQGTGELFF
TGTGCCAGCAGCGCACAGGGCACCGGGGAGCTGTTTTTT
>TRBJ2-5|NA|14|TRBV6-2/TRBV6-3|NA
CASSFYRGSETQYF
TGTGCCAGCAGTTTCTACCGGGGGTCAGAGACCCAGTACTTC
>TRBJ2-3|NA|16|TRBV15|TRBD2
CATSRELAGSLYTQYF
TGTGCCACCAGCAGAGAACTAGCGGGATCCCTCTATACGCAGTATTTT
>TRBJ1-3|NA|15|TRBV7-2|NA
CASSFTGSWGNTIYF
TGTGCCAGCAGCTTCACCGGGAGCTGGGGAAACACCATATATTTT
>TRBJ2-3|few|15|TRBV6-5|TRBD2
CASSYVSGGADTQYF
TGTGCCAGCAGTTATGTTAGCGGGGGGGCAGATACGCAGTATTTT
>TRBJ1-2|few|13|TRBV6-6|NA
CASSYLADYGYTF
TGTGCCAGCAGTTACTTGGCAGACTATGGCTACACCTTC
>TRBJ2-1|NA|14|TRBV4-2|TRBD2
CASSQGLAGVEQFF
TGTGCCAGCAGCCAAGGACTAGCGGGAGTAGAGCAGTTCTTC
>TRBJ1-2|NA|11|TRBV29-1|TRBD1
CSVGVTGEATF
TGCAGCGTGGGTGTTACAGGGGAGGCCACCTTC
>TRBJ1-1|few|16|TRBV7-3|TRBD1
CASSLGQLTEYTEAFF
TGTGCCAGCAGCCTGGGACAGCTAACAGAGTACACTGAAGCTTTCTTT
>TRBJ2-1|once|13|TRBV7-3|NA
CASSSQPYNEQFF
TGTGCCAGCAGCTCACAGCCCTACAATGAGCAGTTCTTC
>TRBJ2-7|NA|14|TRBV5-6|NA
CASSQLTPTYEQYF
TGTGCCAGCAGCCAATTGACACCGACCTACGAGCAGTACTTC
>TRBJ1-3|few|15|TRBV5-1|NA
CASSSTGGSGNTIYF
TGCGCCAGCAGCTCGACGGGAGGCTCTGGAAACACCATATATTTT
>TRBJ2-4|NA|15|TRBV5-1|TRBD2
CASSFVSGRENIQYF
TGCGCCAGCAGCTTTGTTAGCGGGAGGGAAAACATTCAGTACTTC
>TRBJ1-2|NA|14|TRBV5-1|NA
CASSLDEVNYGYTF
TGCGCCAGCAGCTTGGACGAGGTCAACTATGGCTACACCTTC
>TRBJ1-1|NA|15|TRBV18|NA
CASSPSPRANTEAFF
TGTGCCAGCTCACCATCCCCCAGGGCGAACACTGAAGCTTTCTTT
>TRBJ2-5|NA|16|TRBV9|TRBD1
CASSATGQGFQETQYF
TGTGCCAGCAGCGCGACGGGACAGGGATTCCAAGAGACCCAGTACTTC
>TRBJ2-7|NA|15|TRBV10-3|NA
CAISDPTGSSYEQYF
TGTGCCATCAGTGACCCGACGGGGAGCTCCTACGAGCAGTACTTC
>TRBJ1-1|few|15|TRBV5-4|NA
CASSLTGGYGTEAFF
TGTGCCAGCAGCTTGACGGGGGGTTACGGCACTGAAGCTTTCTTT
>TRBJ1-1|NA|14|TRBV5-1|NA
CASSLVPGGTEAFF
TGCGCCAGCAGCTTGGTACCGGGGGGAACTGAAGCTTTCTTT
>TRBJ1-5|once|10|TRBV28|NA
CATGGQPQHF
TGTGCCACGGGTGGTCAGCCCCAGCATTTT
>TRBJ1-2|NA|17|TRBV27|TRBD1
CASSPEGQAIFNYGYTF
TGTGCCAGCAGTCCGGAGGGACAGGCAATTTTTAACTATGGCTACACCTTC
>TRBJ1-5|medium-sized|15|TRBV19|NA
CASSRTGQFNQPQHF
TGTGCCAGTAGTCGTACAGGGCAATTCAATCAGCCCCAGCATTTT